The 4 T cell receptor beta chains below come from one sample, sequenced in a study of OX40 agonist ivuxolimab in advanced cancers. TCRdb's table, derived via immunoSEQ multiplex PCR, lists solely in-frame clones and lacks some. The sample lists about 83,000 clones; about 90% were seen once. The material sequenced was CD4+ or CD8+ T cells sorted from blood, taken in a trial of the OX40 agonist ivuxolimab. All receptors derive from an adult with an advanced solid tumor such as melanoma, head and neck, liver or kidney cancer.

The rearrangement links TRBV30 to TRBJ2-2; D gene unclear. The CDR3 sequence is 14 residues long. V lost 1 base and J 6 bases, leaving 12 bases between the germline ends. CDR1 and CDR2 from the germline V gene are GTSNPN and SVGIG (reference sequence). Written as DNA, the CDR3 is TGTGCCTGGAGTGGGGCTGGGCTACCCGGGGAGCTGTTTTTT. Amino acids: CAWSGAGLPGELFF.

V gene TRBV4-1 combines with J gene TRBJ2-3; no clear D gene. Trimming took off 3 bases at V and 4 bases at J, with 8 bases between the two ends. The CDR3 has 13 residues. CDR1 MGHRA and CDR2 YSYEKL come from the germline V gene. DNA of the CDR3: TGCGCCAGCAGCCATCGCAGCGCAGATACGCAGTATTTT. Residues: CASSHRSADTQYF.

The chain carries TRBV19 and TRBJ1-2; no firm D call. Looked up from germline, CDR1 is LNHDA and CDR2 is SQIVND (reference sequence). The germline V and J ends were trimmed by 3 bases and 14 bases, with 16 bases remaining between them. This CDR3 region has 12 residues. The CDR3 DNA follows: TGTGCCAGTAGTATTATTGGCGGCCAAGGGACCTTC. Amino acids: CASSIIGGQGTF. Full variable domain (remainder filled in from reference TRBV19 and TRBJ1-2): DGGITQSPKYLFRKEGQNVTLSCEQNLNHDAMYWYRQDPGQGLRLIYYSQIVNDFQKGDIAEGYSVSREKKESFPLTVTSAQKNPTAFYLCASSIIGGQGTFGSGTRLTVV.

The chain carries TRBV6-6 and TRBJ2-1; no clear D gene. The germline gives CDR1 MNHNY, CDR2 SVGAGI (reference sequence). This CDR3 has 15 amino acids. Trimming stripped 8 bases from V and 4 bases from J, with 18 bases between. Here the CDR3 DNA reads TGTGCCAGCGGCCCCCTAGGGCATAATTACAATGAGCAGTTCTTC. Protein sequence: CASGPLGHNYNEQFF.